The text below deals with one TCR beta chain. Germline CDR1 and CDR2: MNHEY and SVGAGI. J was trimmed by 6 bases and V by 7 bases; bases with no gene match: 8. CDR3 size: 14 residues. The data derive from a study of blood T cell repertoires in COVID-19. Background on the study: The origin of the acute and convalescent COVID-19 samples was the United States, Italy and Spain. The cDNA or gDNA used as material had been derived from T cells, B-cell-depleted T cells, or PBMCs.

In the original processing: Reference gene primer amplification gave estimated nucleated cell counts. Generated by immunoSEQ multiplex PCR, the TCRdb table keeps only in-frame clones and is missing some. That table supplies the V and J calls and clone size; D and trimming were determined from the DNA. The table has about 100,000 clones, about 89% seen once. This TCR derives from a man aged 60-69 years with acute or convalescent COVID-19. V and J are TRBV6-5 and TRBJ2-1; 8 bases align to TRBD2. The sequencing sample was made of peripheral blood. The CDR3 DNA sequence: TGTGCCAGCAAAAAGGGACTAGGGGGCAATGAGCAGTTCTTC. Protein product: CASKKGLGGNEQFF.